These T cell receptor beta chains were read from a single sample in a study of long-term antiretroviral therapy in people with HIV. TCRdb's copy holds only in-frame clones and misses some; the assay was immunoSEQ multiplex PCR. The sample shows over 15,000 clones, about nine tenths of them seen only once. The material was unsorted PBMCs, obtained 0.5 years after starting antiretroviral therapy. Receptor source: a man aged 35-49 years with HIV. Each CDR3 is given with its conserved first and last residue. The D gene is left open where the match is weak. For some rows the clone size is stated as once, few or many, or as a class when expanded; others skip it.

length: 14; V: TRBV6-1; D: TRBD1; J: TRBJ2-1; size: few; CDR3: CASGATGDYNEQFF; DNA: TGTGCCAGCGGGGCGACAGGGGACTACAATGAGCAGTTCTTC
length: 14; V: TRBV19; D: TRBD1; J: TRBJ1-5; size: few; CDR3: CASISGQGSQPQHF; DNA: TGTGCCAGTATCTCGGGACAGGGCAGTCAGCCCCAGCATTTT
length: 11; V: TRBV7-9; D: NA; J: TRBJ2-1; size: NA; CDR3: CASSSLHEQFF; DNA: TGTGCCAGCAGCTCGCTTCATGAGCAGTTCTTC
length: 14; V: TRBV27; D: NA; J: TRBJ1-3; size: NA; CDR3: CASSLVFSGNTIYF; DNA: TGTGCCAGCAGTTTAGTCTTCTCTGGAAACACCATATATTTT
length: 15; V: TRBV28; D: TRBD1; J: TRBJ1-2; size: NA; CDR3: CASSSVGGLLYGYTF; DNA: TGTGCCAGCAGTTCCGTAGGGGGCCTCCTCTATGGCTACACCTTC
length: 14; V: TRBV9; D: NA; J: TRBJ2-5; size: few; CDR3: CASSATGLSWTQYF; DNA: TGTGCCAGCAGCGCTACAGGGTTATCTTGGACCCAGTACTTC
length: 14; V: TRBV10-3; D: TRBD1; J: TRBJ1-1; size: NA; CDR3: CAISITGANTEAFF; DNA: TGTGCCATCAGTATTACAGGGGCGAACACTGAAGCTTTCTTT
length: 16; V: TRBV7-2; D: TRBD2; J: TRBJ2-1; size: NA; CDR3: CASSSGLAGATDEQFF; DNA: TGTGCCAGCAGCTCGGGACTAGCGGGAGCTACGGATGAGCAGTTCTTC
length: 12; V: TRBV29-1; D: TRBD1; J: TRBJ1-1; size: NA; CDR3: CSVRQGSTEAFF; DNA: TGCAGCGTCCGACAGGGCAGCACTGAAGCTTTCTTT
length: 14; V: TRBV7-8; D: NA; J: TRBJ2-7; size: NA; CDR3: CASSFRGGTYEQYF; DNA: TGTGCCAGCAGCTTTCGGGGAGGAACCTACGAGCAGTACTTC
length: 14; V: TRBV11-2; D: TRBD1; J: TRBJ1-5; size: NA; CDR3: CASSYTGANQPQHF; DNA: TGTGCCAGCAGTTACACAGGGGCAAATCAGCCCCAGCATTTT
length: 16; V: TRBV9; D: NA; J: TRBJ2-2; size: NA; CDR3: CASSVGGTGYTGELFF; DNA: TGTGCCAGCAGCGTAGGGGGGACTGGGTATACCGGGGAGCTGTTTTTT
length: 15; V: TRBV19; D: TRBD1; J: TRBJ2-4; size: once; CDR3: CASSTGTGSKNIQYF; DNA: TGTGCCAGTAGTACCGGGACAGGGAGCAAAAACATTCAGTACTTC
length: 14; V: TRBV27; D: TRBD2; J: TRBJ2-7; size: once; CDR3: CASSFAGVSSEQYF; DNA: TGTGCCAGCAGTTTTGCGGGAGTTTCCAGCGAGCAGTACTTC
length: 15; V: TRBV28; D: TRBD1; J: TRBJ1-2; size: NA; CDR3: CASRPPGQGNYGYTF; DNA: TGTGCCAGCAGACCTCCGGGACAGGGAAACTATGGCTACACCTTC
length: 14; V: TRBV2; D: TRBD1; J: TRBJ2-5; size: NA; CDR3: CASSEGQGVGTQYF; DNA: TGTGCCAGCAGTGAGGGACAGGGGGTTGGTACCCAGTACTTC
length: 12; V: TRBV5-6; D: NA; J: TRBJ1-5; size: NA; CDR3: CASSSIGQPQHF; DNA: TGTGCCAGCAGCTCCATAGGACAGCCCCAGCATTTT
length: 15; V: TRBV6-6; D: TRBD1; J: TRBJ2-1; size: NA; CDR3: CASSRTGTGRNEQFF; DNA: TGTGCCAGCAGCCGAACCGGGACAGGGAGGAATGAGCAGTTCTTC
length: 12; V: TRBV7-6; D: NA; J: TRBJ2-7; size: NA; CDR3: CASSLGTGEQYF; DNA: TGTGCCAGCAGCTTAGGTACGGGAGAGCAGTACTTC
length: 11; V: TRBV7-9; D: NA; J: TRBJ2-1; size: NA; CDR3: CASRMTEIEFF; DNA: TGTGCCAGCAGGATGACAGAGATAGAGTTCTTC
length: 18; V: TRBV28; D: TRBD1; J: TRBJ1-5; size: NA; CDR3: CASGTGALPYTSNQPQHF; DNA: TGTGCCAGTGGGACAGGGGCCCTCCCTTATACAAGCAATCAGCCCCAGCATTTT
length: 14; V: TRBV7-9; D: NA; J: TRBJ1-3; size: NA; CDR3: CASSWTVSGNTIYF; DNA: TGTGCCAGCAGCTGGACAGTCTCTGGAAACACCATATATTTT
length: 15; V: TRBV5-6; D: NA; J: TRBJ2-7; size: once; CDR3: CASSLVGDSTYEQYF; DNA: TGTGCCAGCAGCTTGGTCGGTGACAGTACCTACGAGCAGTACTTC
length: 15; V: TRBV7-6; D: NA; J: TRBJ2-7; size: NA; CDR3: CASSRTSGTQYEQYF; DNA: TGTGCCAGCAGCCGTACCTCCGGGACGCAGTACGAGCAGTACTTC
length: 15; V: TRBV7-6; D: TRBD2; J: TRBJ2-3; size: NA; CDR3: CASSLTSGGTDTQYF; DNA: TGTGCCAGCAGCCTGACTAGCGGGGGGACAGATACGCAGTATTTT
length: 14; V: TRBV27; D: TRBD2; J: TRBJ2-7; size: once; CDR3: CASSSLSGNYEQYF; DNA: TGTGCCAGCAGTTCACTTAGCGGGAATTACGAGCAGTACTTC
length: 12; V: TRBV5-4; D: NA; J: TRBJ1-1; size: NA; CDR3: CASSLVGTEAFF; DNA: TGTGCCAGCAGCTTGGTGGGGACTGAAGCTTTCTTT
length: 14; V: TRBV5-1; D: TRBD2; J: TRBJ2-5; size: once; CDR3: CASSPTSEEETQYF; DNA: TGCGCCAGCAGCCCGACTAGCGAGGAAGAGACCCAGTACTTC
length: 18; V: TRBV5-5; D: NA; J: TRBJ2-5; size: NA; CDR3: CASSLGHQLRTTKETQYF; DNA: TGTGCCAGCAGCTTGGGCCACCAACTCAGGACTACGAAAGAGACCCAGTACTTC
length: 15; V: TRBV9; D: NA; J: TRBJ2-3; size: once; CDR3: CASSVEAGATDTQYF; DNA: TGTGCCAGCAGCGTAGAGGCGGGGGCCACAGATACGCAGTATTTT
length: 16; V: TRBV11-3; D: TRBD2; J: TRBJ2-5; size: NA; CDR3: CASSLGSGGIQETQYF; DNA: TGTGCCAGCAGCTTAGGGAGCGGGGGGATTCAAGAGACCCAGTACTTC
length: 13; V: TRBV11-2; D: NA; J: TRBJ2-3; size: NA; CDR3: CASSRELTDTQYF; DNA: TGTGCCAGCAGCCGGGAACTCACAGATACGCAGTATTTT
length: 15; V: TRBV5-8; D: TRBD1; J: TRBJ2-3; size: NA; CDR3: CASSRGQGSTDTQYF; DNA: TGTGCCAGCAGCCGAGGACAGGGGAGCACAGATACGCAGTATTTT
length: 15; V: TRBV27; D: TRBD1; J: TRBJ2-1; size: NA; CDR3: CASSLGTGGVNEQFF; DNA: TGTGCCAGCAGTTTAGGGACAGGGGGGGTCAATGAGCAGTTCTTC
length: 18; V: TRBV6-1; D: NA; J: TRBJ1-5; size: NA; CDR3: CASSEVLEAEYSNQPQHF; DNA: TGTGCCAGCAGTGAAGTCCTAGAGGCAGAGTATAGCAATCAGCCCCAGCATTTT
length: 15; V: TRBV11-3; D: NA; J: TRBJ2-2; size: NA; CDR3: CASSYETGSAGELFF; DNA: TGTGCCAGCAGCTACGAAACAGGGTCGGCCGGGGAGCTGTTTTTT
length: 12; V: TRBV27; D: NA; J: TRBJ2-1; size: NA; CDR3: CASSPQRRLQFF; DNA: TGTGCCAGCAGTCCTCAGAGGAGGCTGCAGTTCTTC
length: 13; V: TRBV2; D: NA; J: TRBJ2-1; size: NA; CDR3: CASSPVSVGEQFF; DNA: TGTGCCAGCAGCCCTGTATCGGTTGGTGAGCAGTTCTTC
length: 15; V: TRBV7-8; D: NA; J: TRBJ1-3; size: few; CDR3: CASSLLSGLGNTIYF; DNA: TGTGCCAGCAGCTTGTTATCCGGGTTAGGAAACACCATATATTTT
length: 18; V: TRBV5-1; D: TRBD2; J: TRBJ2-1; size: NA; CDR3: CASSFGLAGGHTYNEQFF; DNA: TGCGCCAGCAGCTTTGGACTAGCGGGAGGCCATACCTACAATGAGCAGTTCTTC
length: 16; V: TRBV9; D: NA; J: TRBJ2-1; size: NA; CDR3: CASSVFAAEAYNEQFF; DNA: TGTGCCAGCAGCGTATTTGCAGCGGAGGCCTACAATGAGCAGTTCTTC
length: 16; V: TRBV9; D: TRBD2; J: TRBJ2-7; size: NA; CDR3: CASSVVGLAGPYEQYF; DNA: TGTGCCAGCAGCGTAGTTGGACTAGCGGGCCCCTACGAGCAGTACTTC
length: 11; V: TRBV20-1; D: NA; J: TRBJ1-1; size: NA; CDR3: CSALGNTEAFF; DNA: TGCAGCGCCCTTGGGAACACTGAAGCTTTCTTT
length: 15; V: TRBV16; D: NA; J: TRBJ1-1; size: few; CDR3: CASTRTMASGTEAFF; DNA: TGTGCCAGCACACGGACAATGGCGAGCGGGACTGAAGCTTTCTTT
length: 17; V: TRBV18; D: NA; J: TRBJ2-1; size: NA; CDR3: CASSPLPTTDFDNEQFF; DNA: TGTGCCAGCTCACCCCTCCCGACCACTGACTTCGACAATGAGCAGTTCTTC
length: 13; V: TRBV5-1; D: NA; J: TRBJ2-1; size: NA; CDR3: CASSLGANNEQFF; DNA: TGCGCCAGCAGCTTGGGGGCTAACAATGAGCAGTTCTTC
length: 16; V: TRBV7-9; D: NA; J: TRBJ2-5; size: NA; CDR3: CASSPATQVPKETQYF; DNA: TGTGCCAGCAGCCCCGCGACACAGGTCCCCAAAGAGACCCAGTACTTC
length: 16; V: TRBV7-9; D: TRBD1; J: TRBJ1-4; size: NA; CDR3: CASRPDRVGSNEKLFF; DNA: TGTGCCAGCAGACCTGACAGGGTCGGGTCTAATGAAAAACTGTTTTTT
length: 15; V: TRBV28; D: NA; J: TRBJ1-5; size: NA; CDR3: CASSLVTDGNQPQHF; DNA: TGTGCCAGCAGTTTAGTAACCGACGGCAATCAGCCCCAGCATTTT
length: 11; V: TRBV20-1; D: NA; J: TRBJ2-5; size: NA; CDR3: CSASPQETQYF; DNA: TGCAGTGCTAGCCCGCAAGAGACCCAGTACTTC
length: 15; V: TRBV27; D: NA; J: TRBJ2-7; size: NA; CDR3: CASSPELGFSYEQYF; DNA: TGTGCCAGCAGTCCAGAGTTAGGGTTTTCCTACGAGCAGTACTTC
length: 13; V: TRBV4-3; D: NA; J: TRBJ2-7; size: NA; CDR3: CASSPRYGYEQYF; DNA: TGCGCCAGCAGCCCCCGGTACGGCTACGAGCAGTACTTC
length: 17; V: TRBV7-2; D: NA; J: TRBJ2-3; size: NA; CDR3: CASNSGLAWPSTDTQYF; DNA: TGTGCCAGCAACTCGGGGCTAGCATGGCCTAGCACAGATACGCAGTATTTT
length: 13; V: TRBV5-1; D: NA; J: TRBJ2-2; size: NA; CDR3: CASSLGLTGELFF; DNA: TGCGCCAGCAGCTTGGGATTAACCGGGGAGCTGTTTTTT